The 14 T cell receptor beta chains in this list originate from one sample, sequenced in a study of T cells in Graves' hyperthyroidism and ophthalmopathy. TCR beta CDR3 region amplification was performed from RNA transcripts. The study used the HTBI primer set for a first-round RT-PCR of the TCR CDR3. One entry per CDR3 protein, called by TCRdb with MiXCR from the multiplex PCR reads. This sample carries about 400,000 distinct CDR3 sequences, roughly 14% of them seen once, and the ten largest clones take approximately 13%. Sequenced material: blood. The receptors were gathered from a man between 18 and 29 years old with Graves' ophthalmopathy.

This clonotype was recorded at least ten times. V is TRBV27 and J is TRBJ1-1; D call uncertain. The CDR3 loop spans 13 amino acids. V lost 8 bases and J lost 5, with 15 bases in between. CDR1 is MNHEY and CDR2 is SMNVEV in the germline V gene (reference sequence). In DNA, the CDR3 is TGTGCCAGCGGAGGGAACCGTCGTACTGAAGCTTTCTTT. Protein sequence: CASGGNRRTEAFF.

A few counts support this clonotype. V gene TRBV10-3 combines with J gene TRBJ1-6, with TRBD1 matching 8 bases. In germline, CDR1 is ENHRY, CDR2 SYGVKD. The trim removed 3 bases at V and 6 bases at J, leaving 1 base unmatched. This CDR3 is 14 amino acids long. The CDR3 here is CAISEGTGNSPLHF. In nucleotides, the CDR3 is TGTGCCATCAGTGAAGGGACAGGTAATTCACCCCTCCACTTT.

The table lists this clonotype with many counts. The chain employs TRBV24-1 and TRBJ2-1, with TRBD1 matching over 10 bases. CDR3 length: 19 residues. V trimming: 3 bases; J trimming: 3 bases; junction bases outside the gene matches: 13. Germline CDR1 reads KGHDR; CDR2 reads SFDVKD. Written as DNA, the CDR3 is TGTGCCACCAGTGATACCGCCTTTTCGGGACAGGGGTACTACAATGAGCAGTTCTTC. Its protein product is CATSDTAFSGQGYYNEQFF.

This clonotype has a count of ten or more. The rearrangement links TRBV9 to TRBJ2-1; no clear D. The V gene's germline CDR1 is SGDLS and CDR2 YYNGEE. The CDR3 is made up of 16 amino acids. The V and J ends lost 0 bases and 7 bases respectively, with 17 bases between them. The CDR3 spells CASSVGDPSIRNEQFF. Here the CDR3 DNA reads TGTGCCAGCAGCGTAGGCGATCCCTCAATACGGAATGAGCAGTTCTTC.

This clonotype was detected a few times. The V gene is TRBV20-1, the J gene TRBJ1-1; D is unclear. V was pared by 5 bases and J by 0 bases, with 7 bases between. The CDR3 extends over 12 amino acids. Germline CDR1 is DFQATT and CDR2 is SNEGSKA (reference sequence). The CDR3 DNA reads TGCAGTGCTTGGACGGTGAACACTGAAGCTTTCTTT. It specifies CSAWTVNTEAFF.

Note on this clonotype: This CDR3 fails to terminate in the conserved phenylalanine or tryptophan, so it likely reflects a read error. In DNA, the CDR3 is TGTGCCAGCAGCTTGGTTTTGGACAGTTCCTACGAGCAGTACCTC. Its translation: CASSLVLDSSYEQYL. The V call is TRBV5-5, the J call TRBJ2-7, with TRBD1 as a possible D gene (6 bases). Trimming left V 0 bases short and J 1 base short, with 11 bases between. Germline CDR1 SGHKS, CDR2 YYEKEE (reference sequence). The CDR3 totals 15 residues.

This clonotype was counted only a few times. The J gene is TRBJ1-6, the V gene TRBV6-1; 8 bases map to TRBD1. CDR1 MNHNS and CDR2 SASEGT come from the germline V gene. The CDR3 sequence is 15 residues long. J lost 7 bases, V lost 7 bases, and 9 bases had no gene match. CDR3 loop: CASTIDRGTNSPLHF. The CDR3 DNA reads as TGTGCCAGCACCATTGACAGGGGCACCAATTCACCCCTCCACTTT.

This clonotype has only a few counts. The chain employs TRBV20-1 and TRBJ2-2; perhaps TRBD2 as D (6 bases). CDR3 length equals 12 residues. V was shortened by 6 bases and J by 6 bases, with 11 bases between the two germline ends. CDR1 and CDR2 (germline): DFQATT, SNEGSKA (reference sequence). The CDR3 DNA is TGCAGTGCCCAGGAGGGGCCCGGGGAGCTGTTTTTT. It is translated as CSAQEGPGELFF.

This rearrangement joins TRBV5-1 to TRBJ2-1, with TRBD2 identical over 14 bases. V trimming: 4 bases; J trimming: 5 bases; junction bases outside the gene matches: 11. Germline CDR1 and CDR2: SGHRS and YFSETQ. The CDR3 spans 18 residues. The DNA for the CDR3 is TGCGCCAGCAGCGGAACGGGACTAGCGGGGGTCCCCGACAATGAGCAGTTCTTC. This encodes CASSGTGLAGVPDNEQFF.

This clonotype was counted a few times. CDR3 in amino acids: CASSLAEYGYTF. In DNA, the CDR3 is TGTGCCAGCAGCTTGGCGGAATATGGCTACACCTTC. The rearrangement uses TRBV5-6 and TRBJ1-2; no definite D call. The CDR3 consists of 12 residues. V lost 0 bases and J 5 bases, leaving 5 bases between the germline ends. Germline V gene data show CDR1 as SGHDT and CDR2 as YYEEEE. Full variable domain (outside the CDR3, taken from reference TRBV5-6 and TRBJ1-2): DAGVTQSPTHLIKTRGQQVTLRCSPKSGHDTVSWYQQALGQGPQFIFQYYEEEERQRGNFPDRFSGHQFPNYSSELNVNALLLGDSALYLCASSLAEYGYTFGSGTRLTVV.

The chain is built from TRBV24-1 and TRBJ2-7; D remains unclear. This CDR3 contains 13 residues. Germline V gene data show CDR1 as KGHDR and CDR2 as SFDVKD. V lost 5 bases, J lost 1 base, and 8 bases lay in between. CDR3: CATSGGTSYEQYF. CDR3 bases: TGTGCCACCAGTGGGGGAACATCCTACGAGCAGTACTTC.

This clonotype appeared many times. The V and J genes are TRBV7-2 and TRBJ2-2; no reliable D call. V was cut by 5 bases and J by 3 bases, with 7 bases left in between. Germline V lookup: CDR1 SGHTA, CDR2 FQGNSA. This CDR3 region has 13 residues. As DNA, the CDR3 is TGTGCCAGCAGCCAACCATACACCGGGGAGCTGTTTTTT. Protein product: CASSQPYTGELFF.

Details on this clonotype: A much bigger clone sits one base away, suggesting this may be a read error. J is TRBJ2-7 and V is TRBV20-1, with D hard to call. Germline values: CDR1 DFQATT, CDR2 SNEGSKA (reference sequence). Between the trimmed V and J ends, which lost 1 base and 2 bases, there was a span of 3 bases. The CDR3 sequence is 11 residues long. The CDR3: CSARGPYEQYF. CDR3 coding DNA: TGCAGTGCTAGAGGGCCCTACGAGCAGTACTTC.

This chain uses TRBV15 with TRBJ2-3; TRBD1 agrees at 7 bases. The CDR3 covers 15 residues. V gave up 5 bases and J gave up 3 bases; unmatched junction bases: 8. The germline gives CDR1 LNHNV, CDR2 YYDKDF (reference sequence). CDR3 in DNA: TGTGCCACCAGCCCTGACAGGGCTCGGACAGATACGCAGTATTTT. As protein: CATSPDRARTDTQYF.